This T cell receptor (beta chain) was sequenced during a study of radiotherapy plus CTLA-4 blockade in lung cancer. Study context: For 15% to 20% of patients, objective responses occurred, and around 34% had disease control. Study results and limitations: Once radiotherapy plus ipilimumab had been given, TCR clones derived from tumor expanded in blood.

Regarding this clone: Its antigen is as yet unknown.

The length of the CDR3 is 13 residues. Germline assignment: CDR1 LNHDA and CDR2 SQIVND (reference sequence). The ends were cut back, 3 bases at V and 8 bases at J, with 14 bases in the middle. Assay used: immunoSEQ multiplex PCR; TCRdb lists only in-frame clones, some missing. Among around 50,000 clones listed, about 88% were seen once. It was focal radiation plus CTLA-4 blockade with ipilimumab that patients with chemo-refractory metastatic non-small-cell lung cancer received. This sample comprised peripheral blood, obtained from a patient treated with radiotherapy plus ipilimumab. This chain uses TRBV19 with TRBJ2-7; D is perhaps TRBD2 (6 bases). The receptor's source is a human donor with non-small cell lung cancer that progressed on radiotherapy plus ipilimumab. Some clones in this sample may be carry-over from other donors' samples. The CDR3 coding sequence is TGTGCCAGTAGTATCCCCCCATGGACTAAGCAGTACTTC. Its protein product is CASSIPPWTKQYF.